Shown below are 13 T cell receptor beta chains from a single sample sequenced in a study of T cell repertoires in cytomegalovirus infection. Antigens for these TCRs are unknown. TCRdb independently ran MiXCR on the reads; one entry per CDR3 protein. The sample holds 750,000 to 950,000 distinct CDR3 sequences, 25% to 35% seen once. The sample here was cultured CD8+ T cells from PBMCs, taken from culture after CMV antigen stimulation. The receptor set was obtained from a human donor in good health (CMV status not recorded). Some clones in this sample may be carry-over from other donors' samples.

The rearrangement uses TRBV6-2 or TRBV6-3 and TRBJ1-6; tentative D call: TRBD1 (5 bases). Trimming cost V 4 bases and J 6 bases, with 10 bases left between them. CDR3 length equals 14 residues. CDR1 and CDR2 (germline): MNHEY, SVGEGT. CDR3 protein: CASSWDGSNSPLHF. Written as DNA, the CDR3 is TGTGCCAGCAGTTGGGACGGCAGTAATTCACCCCTCCACTTT.

The rearrangement joins TRBV20-1 to TRBJ2-7; D is unresolved. Germline V lookup: CDR1 DFQATT, CDR2 SNEGSKA (reference sequence). This CDR3 has 15 amino acids. Trimming left V 0 bases short and J 0 bases short, with 12 bases between. CDR3: CSAREPTHPSYEQYF. The CDR3 DNA sequence: TGCAGTGCTAGAGAGCCTACCCACCCCTCCTACGAGCAGTACTTC.

This chain joins TRBV7-9 and TRBJ1-1, with D possibly TRBD1 on 6 matching bases. Trimming took 1 base from V and 7 from J, leaving 13 bases between them. In germline, CDR1 is SEHNR, CDR2 FQNEAQ (reference sequence). CDR3 size: 14 residues. The CDR3 DNA follows: TGTGCCAGCAGCTTAGAGGGGGGGCAATTTGAAGCTTTCTTT. Its translation is CASSLEGGQFEAFF. Full variable domain (missing parts from reference TRBV7-9 and TRBJ1-1): DTGVSQNPRHKITKRGQNVTFRCDPISEHNRLYWYRQTLGQGPEFLTYFQNEAQLEKSRLLSDRFSAERPKGSFSTLEIQRTEQGDSAMYLCASSLEGGQFEAFFGQGTRLTVV.

The chain uses TRBV9 and TRBJ2-5; no clear D gene. Germline CDR1 SGDLS, CDR2 YYNGEE. The CDR3 has 13 amino acids. V was trimmed by 2 bases and J by 3 bases, leaving 8 bases between them. CDR3 in amino acids: CASSVYSEETQYF. The DNA for the CDR3 is TGTGCCAGCAGCGTCTACAGCGAAGAGACCCAGTACTTC.

In DNA form, the CDR3 reads TGTGCCATCAGTGCAGGGACAGGGGACACAGATACGCAGTATTTT. Its translation is CAISAGTGDTDTQYF. The chain combines TRBV10-3 with TRBJ2-3, with 10 bases that match TRBD1. V trimming: 4 bases; J trimming: 2 bases; junction bases outside the gene matches: 3. From germline, CDR1 is ENHRY and CDR2 SYGVKD. CDR3 size: 15 residues.

Comment on this clonotype: A junction boundary mismatches the germline segment, possibly from a read error. The chain recombines TRBV11-2 with TRBJ1-1; D is unresolved. This CDR3 spans 14 amino acids. Germline CDR1 and CDR2: SGHAT and FQNNGV. The CDR3 DNA follows: TGTGCCAGTGATGCCGAGGGTCTCTACACTGAAGCTTCCTTT. The encoded protein is CASDAEGLYTEASF.

This clonotype occurred a few times. This chain links TRBV12-3 or TRBV12-4 with TRBJ1-2; no clear D. Trimming cost V 2 bases and J 3 bases, with 10 bases left between them. CDR3 length equals 14 residues. The CDR3 DNA reads TGTGCCAGCAGTTTACAGCCAGCCTACTATGGCTACACCTTC. Amino acid sequence: CASSLQPAYYGYTF.

The V gene is TRBV11-2, the J gene TRBJ2-7; D gene ambiguous. From germline, CDR1 is SGHAT and CDR2 FQNNGV. The CDR3 is made up of 15 amino acids. The V end was cut by 5 bases, the J end by 0 bases, with 14 bases between. The CDR3 DNA sequence: TGTGCCAGCAGCCTACGTAAAGACACCTCCTACGAGCAGTACTTC. Translating gives CASSLRKDTSYEQYF.

A remark on this clonotype: An end of the junction differs from the germline gene, which may be a read error. J is TRBJ2-7 and V is TRBV11-2; TRBD1 aligns across 7 bases. The CDR3 is 13 residues long. Germline values: CDR1 SGHAT, CDR2 FQNNGV. CDR3 residues: CASSLRDWTGEDF. The CDR3 DNA reads as TGTGCCAGCAGCTTAAGGGATTGGACAGGAGAGGACTTC.

The chain employs TRBV2 and TRBJ1-6; the D gene is possibly TRBD1 (6 bases). The CDR3 is 15 amino acids. Deletions cut 0 bases from V and 10 bases from J, with 13 bases between. The germline gives CDR1 SNHLY, CDR2 FYNNEI. CDR3 region: CASSEALGARSPLHF. CDR3 bases: TGTGCCAGCAGTGAAGCGCTGGGGGCTCGGTCACCCCTCCACTTT.

V usage is TRBV5-4 and J usage is TRBJ1-1; TRBD1 is a possible D gene (6 bases). The germline V gene has CDR1 SGHNT and CDR2 YYREEE (reference sequence). Between the trimmed V and J ends, which lost 4 bases and 5 bases, there was a span of 15 bases. This CDR3 comprises 14 residues. The CDR3 DNA is TGTGCCAGCAGCCCGGAGGGGGTGCGGACTGAAGCTTTCTTT. Its translation: CASSPEGVRTEAFF.

This chain connects TRBV6-5 to TRBJ2-1; the match to TRBD2 covers 9 bases. Trimming removed 5 bases from V and 4 bases from J; junction bases left unmatched: 6. Germline assignment: CDR1 MNHEY and CDR2 SVGAGI. CDR3 length: 15 residues. The CDR3 DNA reads TGTGCCAGCAGTGTGACTAGCGGTTTTTACAATGAGCAGTTCTTC. As protein: CASSVTSGFYNEQFF.

About this clonotype itself: Here the CDR3 omits its conserved ending phenylalanine or tryptophan, so a read error is the likely source. The chain links TRBV15 to TRBJ2-3; D not resolved. Germline V gives CDR1 LNHNV, CDR2 YYDKDF (reference sequence). The ends were cut back, 5 bases at V and 0 bases at J, with 6 bases in the middle. The CDR3 has 13 residues. The CDR3 region has the DNA TGTGCCACCAGCGTCGGGAGCACAGATACGCAGTATCTT. It codes for CATSVGSTDTQYL.